These 24 T cell receptor beta chains originate from one sample sequenced in a study of cytomegalovirus exposure and HLA in healthy donors. The PCR employed 60 Vbeta primers together with 13 Jbeta primers. Sequencing used immunoSEQ multiplex PCR; TCRdb keeps in-frame clones, though not all of them. The sample lists 130,000 to 150,000 clones; around 84% were seen once. Sequenced input: PBMCs. All receptors come from a boy aged 2 to 10 in good health and CMV-seronegative.

This clone occurred a few times. This specimen includes other DNA sequences encoding the same CDR3. The V gene is TRBV9, the J gene TRBJ1-1; D is uncertain. The CDR3 is made up of 13 amino acids. The ends were cut back, 0 bases at V and 2 bases at J, with 5 bases in the middle. Germline CDR1 is SGDLS and CDR2 is YYNGEE. CDR3 nucleotides: TGTGCCAGCAGCGTAGCGGGAAACACTGAAGCTTTCTTT. Amino acids: CASSVAGNTEAFF. The whole variable domain, filled in from reference TRBV9 and TRBJ1-1, reads DSGVTQTPKHLITATGQRVTLRCSPRSGDLSVYWYQQSLDQGLQFLIQYYNGEERAKGNILERFSAQQFPDLHSELNLSSLELGDSALYFCASSVAGNTEAFFGQGTRLTVV.

The chain carries TRBV4-3 and TRBJ2-5; possible D gene TRBD2, 5 bases. The germline gives CDR1 LGHNA, CDR2 YSLEER. V was trimmed by 1 base and J by 5 bases, leaving 17 bases between them. The CDR3 contains 16 residues. The CDR3 sequence: CASSQGGIGVAETQYF. In nucleotides, the CDR3 is TGCGCCAGCAGCCAAGGTGGAATCGGGGTTGCGGAGACCCAGTACTTC.

In its sample, this clone was seen once. The rearrangement uses TRBV5-1 and TRBJ1-2; D remains ambiguous. Trimming shortened V by 4 bases and J by 7 bases, and 14 bases separated the two germline ends. This CDR3 contains 13 residues. Germline-derived CDR1 and CDR2 are SGHRS and YFSETQ. The CDR3 loop reads CASSPTREAGYTF. The CDR3 DNA sequence: TGCGCCAGCAGCCCCACGCGGGAAGCTGGCTACACCTTC.

Comment on this clone: At one end, the junction sequence differs from germline, possibly due to a read error. Here the CDR3 reads CASRPRQGAGTEASF. The DNA for the CDR3 is TGTGCCAGCAGACCCAGACAGGGGGCGGGCACTGAAGCTTCCTTT. This chain uses TRBV5-4 with TRBJ1-1; 10 bases agree with TRBD1. CDR1 and CDR2 (germline): SGHNT, YYREEE (reference sequence). The CDR3 spans 15 residues.

There are a few counts of this clone. The chain uses TRBV6-1 and TRBJ2-7; D is perhaps TRBD1 (7 bases). Deletions cut 1 base from V and 3 bases from J, with 16 bases between. The CDR3 extends over 16 amino acids. Germline V gene sequence: CDR1 MNHNS, CDR2 SASEGT. CDR3 sequence (DNA): TGTGCCAGCAGTGAAGTGTCAGGGGGAGGCTACTACGAGCAGTACTTC. As protein: CASSEVSGGGYYEQYF.

V gene TRBV29-1 combines with J gene TRBJ2-1; tentative D call: TRBD2 (5 bases). The germline gives CDR1 SQVTM, CDR2 ANQGSEA. There are 14 residues in the CDR3. Trimming cost V 5 bases and J 8 bases, with 19 bases left between them. The CDR3: CSVKVASLRDEQFF. In nucleotides, the CDR3 is TGCAGCGTTAAGGTAGCGAGCTTGCGGGATGAGCAGTTCTTC.

This chain uses TRBV10-3 with TRBJ1-1, with D tentatively TRBD1 (6 bases). Trimming pared 7 bases from V and 3 bases from J, leaving 12 bases between. CDR3 length equals 13 residues. Germline lookup yields CDR1 ENHRY and CDR2 SYGVKD. The CDR3 DNA sequence: TGTGCCATCAATCAAGGGGGTTACACTGAAGCTTTCTTT. Its translation: CAINQGGYTEAFF.

CDR3 nucleotide sequence: TGTGCCAGCAGCGCAGGGCAGGAGACCCAGTACTTC. This encodes CASSAGQETQYF. The genes are TRBV25-1 and TRBJ2-5; D perhaps matches TRBD1 (5 bases). From germline, CDR1 is MGHDK and CDR2 SYGVNS. This CDR3 has 12 amino acids. Trimming removed 6 bases at V and 5 bases at J, with 10 bases between.

This sequence joins TRBV11-2 and TRBJ2-7; 8 bases align to TRBD1. CDR1 and CDR2 from the germline V gene are SGHAT and FQNNGV. Trimming took 5 bases from V and 7 from J; bases not matched to a gene: 4. This CDR3 comprises 12 residues. The chain's CDR3 is CASSPGQGEQYF. The CDR3 coding sequence is TGTGCCAGCAGCCCCGGACAGGGAGAGCAGTACTTC.

V gene TRBV9 combines with J gene TRBJ1-2; TRBD1 matches 7 bases. The CDR3 totals 15 residues. Unmatched junction bases numbered 6, after V lost 4 bases and J lost 0 bases. In germline, CDR1 is SGDLS, CDR2 YYNGEE. This CDR3 reads CASSPRTGANYGYTF. CDR3 in DNA: TGTGCCAGCAGCCCGAGGACAGGTGCTAACTATGGCTACACCTTC.

This clone showed up just a few times. The rearrangement links TRBV7-9 to TRBJ1-2; D gene ambiguous. This CDR3 comprises 15 residues. The V gene's germline CDR1 is SEHNR and CDR2 FQNEAQ (reference sequence). The ends were cut back, 1 base at V and 4 bases at J, with 13 bases in the middle. Here the CDR3 reads CASSLGSLEFYGYTF. For the CDR3, the DNA is TGTGCCAGCAGCTTAGGTTCCTTAGAGTTCTATGGCTACACCTTC.

This chain uses TRBV6-1 with TRBJ1-2, with D hard to call. Germline V gene sequence: CDR1 MNHNS, CDR2 SASEGT. This CDR3 is 16 amino acids long. V lost 2 bases to trimming and J lost 3 bases, with 16 bases between them. As DNA, the CDR3 is TGTGCCAGCAGTGAATCCACGGGATATGGTGACTATGGCTACACCTTC. It translates to CASSESTGYGDYGYTF.

The chain carries TRBV10-3 and TRBJ2-1; 8 positions match TRBD1. This CDR3 comprises 15 residues. CDR1 ENHRY and CDR2 SYGVKD come from the germline V gene. J gave up 0 bases and V 6 bases, and 4 bases lay outside the gene matches. CDR3 region: CAISGQGNSYNEQFF. The CDR3 nucleotides are TGTGCCATCAGCGGACAGGGAAACTCCTACAATGAGCAGTTCTTC.

CDR3 region: CASSYDSNYEQYF. The CDR3 nucleotides read TGTGCCAGCAGTTACGACAGTAACTACGAGCAGTACTTC. V is TRBV6-5 and J is TRBJ2-7, with D possibly matching TRBD1 (5 bases). CDR1 is MNHEY, CDR2 SVGAGI, per germline. The CDR3 totals 13 residues. Between the trimmed V and J ends, which lost 2 bases and 3 bases, there was a span of 8 bases.

A single count supports this clone. The chain recombines TRBV29-1 with TRBJ1-5; the D is unclear. Germline V gives CDR1 SQVTM, CDR2 ANQGSEA. CDR3 length: 14 residues. V gave up 4 bases and J gave up 2 bases, with 12 bases separating them. CDR3 DNA sequence: TGCAGCGTTGCCCGGGGTTGGGGCAATCAGCCCCAGCATTTT. It is translated as CSVARGWGNQPQHF. Complete variable domain (other parts from reference TRBV29-1 and TRBJ1-5): SAVISQKPSRDICQRGTSLTIQCQVDSQVTMMFWYRQQPGQSLTLIATANQGSEATYESGFVIDKFPISRPNLTFSTLTVSNMSPEDSSIYLCSVARGWGNQPQHFGDGTRLSIL.

The chain links TRBV6-1 to TRBJ2-1, with 7 bases that match TRBD1. Per germline, CDR1 MNHNS and CDR2 SASEGT. The CDR3 has 13 amino acids. DNA of the CDR3: TGTGTGACCCCGGGACAGACATACAATGAGCAGTTCTTC. Amino acid sequence: CVTPGQTYNEQFF.

The rearrangement links TRBV5-6 to TRBJ2-7; a weak D match, TRBD1 (6 bases). CDR1 is SGHDT, CDR2 YYEEEE, per germline. This CDR3 comprises 15 residues. Trimming cost V 1 base and J 4 bases, with 15 bases left between them. DNA for the CDR3: TGTGCCAGCAGCTTGTCTACTGGGGGCGTATACGAGCAGTACTTC. Translation: CASSLSTGGVYEQYF.

The chain couples TRBV1 to TRBJ2-3; the tabulated D call, TRBD2, remains unverified against the DNA. TRBV1 corresponds to a pseudogene. The length of the CDR3 is 15 residues. CDR3 sequence (DNA): TGCACCAGCAGCCAAGAATGGGGGGGAAAAGATACGCAGTATTTT. This translates into CTSSQEWGGKDTQYF.

The rearrangement uses TRBV2 and TRBJ1-6; D is ambiguous. CDR3 size: 16 residues. CDR1 is SNHLY, CDR2 FYNNEI, per germline. The germline V and J ends were trimmed by 1 base and 7 bases, with 14 bases remaining between them. CDR3 sequence (DNA): TGTGCCAGCAGTGAAGAGAATCTTTTCGGGAATTCACCCCTCCACTTT. Its protein is CASSEENLFGNSPLHF.

The chain carries TRBV7-9 and TRBJ2-7, with TRBD2 as a possible D gene (5 bases). The ends were cut back, 10 bases at V and 7 bases at J, with 14 bases in the middle. Germline V gene lookup returns CDR1 SEHNR and CDR2 FQNEAQ (reference sequence). The CDR3 has 11 residues. CDR3 residues: CATTGSGEQYF. The CDR3 DNA reads as TGTGCCACCACGGGATCGGGGGAGCAGTACTTC.

The V gene is TRBV5-5, the J gene TRBJ2-2; D perhaps matches TRBD1 (5 bases). V was shortened by 2 bases and J by 0 bases, with 8 bases between the two germline ends. CDR1 and CDR2 (germline): SGHKS, YYEKEE (reference sequence). CDR3 size: 15 residues. The DNA for the CDR3 is TGTGCCAGCAGCTTTGCAGGGCCGAACACCGGGGAGCTGTTTTTT. The encoded protein is CASSFAGPNTGELFF.

The V call is TRBV7-6, the J call TRBJ2-5; possible D gene TRBD1, 5 bases. V was cut by 3 bases and J by 3 bases, with 17 bases left in between. Germline CDR1 SGHVS, CDR2 FNYEAQ. This CDR3 region has 16 residues. The CDR3 sequence: CASSLFSTVGKETQYF. CDR3 nucleotides: TGTGCCAGCAGCTTGTTTTCGACAGTTGGCAAAGAGACCCAGTACTTC.

This sequence joins TRBV5-1 and TRBJ2-3; possible D gene TRBD1, 6 bases. Germline values: CDR1 SGHRS, CDR2 YFSETQ. The germline V and J ends were trimmed by 0 bases and 1 base, with 12 bases remaining between them. The CDR3 extends over 16 amino acids. In nucleotides, the CDR3 is TGCGCCAGCAGCTTGGGACAGGCCCTTGGCACAGATACGCAGTATTTT. Residues: CASSLGQALGTDTQYF.

This clone occurred once. The J gene is TRBJ2-7, the V gene TRBV21-1; TRBD1, the table's D call, lacks a check against the DNA. TRBV21-1 is labeled a pseudogene. The CDR3 sequence is 18 residues long. The CDR3 here is CASSKYRRQGQYRYEQYF. The DNA of the CDR3 is TGTGCCAGCAGCAAATACCGACGGCAGGGACAGTATCGGTACGAGCAGTACTTC.